This entry lists 13 T cell receptor beta chains sequenced from one sample in a study of blood T cell repertoires in COVID-19. Assay used: immunoSEQ multiplex PCR; TCRdb lists only in-frame clones, some missing. The data hold roughly 320,000 clones, with approximately 85% observed a single time. Sequenced: peripheral blood. These receptor sequences come from a human donor in a cohort sampled during active COVID-19.

CDR3 DNA sequence: TGTGCCACCAGTGATTCGGACAGGGGACGGCGGGGCTACACCTTC. This codes for CATSDSDRGRRGYTF. J is TRBJ1-2 and V is TRBV24-1, with 9 bases aligning to TRBD1. Germline CDR1 reads KGHDR; CDR2 reads SFDVKD. The trim removed 2 bases at V and 8 bases at J, leaving 8 bases unmatched. This CDR3 comprises 15 residues.

J is TRBJ2-3 and V is TRBV7-3; the match to TRBD2 covers 13 bases. CDR3 length: 16 amino acids. The germline gives CDR1 SGHTA, CDR2 FQGTGA. The V segment lost 4 bases and the J segment 8 bases; nucleotides outside the gene matches: 9. CDR3 DNA sequence: TGTGCCAGCAGCTACACTAGCGGGGGGGCATCGGGTACGCAGTATTTT. The encoded protein is CASSYTSGGASGTQYF. The variable domain in full, completed from reference TRBV7-3 and TRBJ2-3, reads GAGVSQTPSNKVTEKGKYVELRCDPISGHTALYWYRQSLGQGPEFLIYFQGTGAADDSGLPNDRFFAVRPEGSVSTLKIQRTERGDSAVYLCASSYTSGGASGTQYFGPGTRLTVL.

V usage is TRBV6-5 and J usage is TRBJ1-2; D remains ambiguous. Germline V gene sequence: CDR1 MNHEY, CDR2 SVGAGI. The CDR3 has 13 residues. The germline V and J ends were trimmed by 6 bases and 2 bases, with 10 bases remaining between them. The CDR3 DNA sequence: TGTGCCAGCAGCCCCGCCAGGAACTATGGCTACACCTTC. It yields the protein CASSPARNYGYTF.

The CDR3 protein is CASSEGARVRGYTF. CDR3 nucleotides: TGTGCCAGCAGTGAGGGGGCAAGGGTACGTGGCTACACCTTC. The chain links TRBV6-1 to TRBJ1-2; possibly TRBD1 for D (6 bases). V lost 3 bases, J lost 7 bases, and 15 bases lay in between. Germline loops: CDR1 MNHNS, CDR2 SASEGT. This CDR3 is built from 14 residues.

The table lists this clone with a count of one. This chain uses TRBV5-1 with TRBJ2-3; 10 bases match TRBD2. Germline V CDR1 and CDR2: SGHRS, YFSETQ. The CDR3 contains 17 residues. Trimming at V came to 6 bases and at J to 5 bases, leaving 15 bases not matched to a gene. CDR3 residues: CASKSSQLAGWVDTQYF. In nucleotides, the CDR3 is TGCGCCAGCAAATCATCCCAACTAGCGGGGTGGGTAGATACGCAGTATTTT.

In its sample, this clone was seen once. The V call is TRBV27, the J call TRBJ2-7; TRBD1 aligns across 8 bases. Germline trimming cut 5 bases from V and 3 bases from J; bases unmatched to any gene: 6. Germline loops: CDR1 MNHEY, CDR2 SMNVEV (reference sequence). The CDR3 runs to 14 residues. This CDR3 is CASSRGDRNYEQYF. DNA of the CDR3: TGTGCCAGCAGTAGGGGGGACAGGAACTACGAGCAGTACTTC.

This chain joins TRBV11-2 and TRBJ1-6; D is perhaps TRBD1 (6 bases). Germline CDR1 SGHAT, CDR2 FQNNGV. The V end lost 1 base, the J end lost 1 base, and 11 bases lay between the germline ends. CDR3 size: 17 residues. The CDR3 DNA is TGTGCCAGCAGCTTAGCGCGGGGGCGGTCCTATAATTCACCCCTCCACTTT. Translation: CASSLARGRSYNSPLHF.

The rearrangement joins TRBV4-1 to TRBJ2-3; D is perhaps TRBD2 (6 bases). CDR3 length equals 16 residues. V lost 1 base, J lost 2 bases, and 13 bases lay in between. Germline V gene data show CDR1 as MGHRA and CDR2 as YSYEKL. The CDR3 loop is CASSQVDMGLTDTQYF. CDR3 nucleotide sequence: TGCGCCAGCAGCCAAGTTGACATGGGACTCACAGATACGCAGTATTTT.

This clone appeared once. This chain connects TRBV6-4 to TRBJ2-3; 8 nucleotides line up with TRBD2. The J segment lost 2 bases and the V segment lost 2 bases, leaving 6 bases of the junction unmatched. This CDR3 has 16 amino acids. In germline, CDR1 is MRHNA, CDR2 SNTAGT. In nucleotides, the CDR3 is TGTGCCAGCAGTGACCGACTAGCGCTAAACACAGATACGCAGTATTTT. Its translation is CASSDRLALNTDTQYF.

The chain links TRBV6-5 to TRBJ1-4; 7 bases are shared with TRBD1. The CDR3 is 14 residues long. The ends lost 7 bases at V and 10 bases at J; junction bases unmatched: 12. CDR1 MNHEY and CDR2 SVGAGI come from the germline V gene. CDR3 protein: CASTIQGLLGKLFF. CDR3 coding DNA: TGTGCCAGCACTATACAGGGGCTCCTGGGAAAACTGTTTTTT.

The chain joins TRBV6-5 to TRBJ1-5; unclear D gene. The CDR3 extends over 13 amino acids. The V end was cut by 4 bases, the J end by 9 bases, with 13 bases between. Germline assignment: CDR1 MNHEY and CDR2 SVGAGI. Here the CDR3 DNA reads TGTGCCAGCAGTTTCAGTGTTCGAGGGCCCCAGCATTTT. This sequence encodes CASSFSVRGPQHF.

This clone appeared a few times. CDR3 bases: TGCGCCAGCAGCTTGGTAACCGGCAATGAGCAGTTCTTC. It is translated as CASSLVTGNEQFF. The V call is TRBV5-1, the J call TRBJ2-1; no reliable D call. The V end was cut by 0 bases, the J end by 6 bases, with 7 bases between. Germline CDR1 and CDR2: SGHRS and YFSETQ. This CDR3 spans 13 amino acids.

This clone has more than one count but fewer than ten. Here the CDR3 DNA reads TGTGCCAGCAGCAAATCGGGACAGGGCTACGAGCAGTACTTC. This codes for CASSKSGQGYEQYF. V and J are TRBV11-3 and TRBJ2-7; TRBD1 agrees at 9 bases. Germline CDR1 is SGHNT and CDR2 is YENEEA. The CDR3 length is 14 residues. With V trimmed by 5 bases and J by 3 bases, 5 bases remained unmatched.